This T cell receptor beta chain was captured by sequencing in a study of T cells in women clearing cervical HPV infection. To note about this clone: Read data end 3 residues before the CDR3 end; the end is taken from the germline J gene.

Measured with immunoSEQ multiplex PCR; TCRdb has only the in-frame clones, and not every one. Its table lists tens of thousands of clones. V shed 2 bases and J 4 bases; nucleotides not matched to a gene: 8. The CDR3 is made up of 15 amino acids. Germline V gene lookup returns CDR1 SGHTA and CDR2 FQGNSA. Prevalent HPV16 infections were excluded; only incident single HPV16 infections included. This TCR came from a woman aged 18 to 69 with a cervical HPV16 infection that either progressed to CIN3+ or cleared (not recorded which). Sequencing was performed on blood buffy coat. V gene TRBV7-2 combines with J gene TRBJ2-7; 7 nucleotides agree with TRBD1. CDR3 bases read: TGTGCCAGCAGCTTAAAAACAGGGGTAGGATACGAG. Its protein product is CASSLKTGVGYE. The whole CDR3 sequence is CASSLKTGVGYEQYF.